The clone carrying this T cell receptor beta chain was counted many times. These data belong to a study of T-cell reconstitution after alpha-beta-depleted transplantation in children. TCRbeta library construction was performed incorporating unique molecular identifiers. One entry per CDR3 protein results from TCRdb running MiXCR on the PCR reads. The sample consists of 190,000 or so distinct CDR3 sequences, 6% to 7% of them appearing once. The germline gives CDR1 SGDLS, CDR2 YYNGEE. The CDR3 consists of 16 residues. J lost 5 bases, V lost 3 bases, and 5 bases had no gene match. The sequenced sample was PBMCs from the stem cell graft donor, obtained from the stem cell graft. The clonotype comes from a human donor who donated a stem cell graft to a child with Wiskott-Aldrich syndrome. This chain joins TRBV9 and TRBJ2-1; TRBD2 matches 13 bases. DNA of the CDR3: TGTGCCAGCAGCGCCTCGGGACTAGCGGGAAACAATGAGCAGTTCTTC. Translating gives CASSASGLAGNNEQFF. The complete variable domain, with remaining parts taken from reference TRBV9 and TRBJ2-1, reads DSGVTQTPKHLITATGQRVTLRCSPRSGDLSVYWYQQSLDQGLQFLIQYYNGEERAKGNILERFSAQQFPDLHSELNLSSLELGDSALYFCASSASGLAGNNEQFFGPGTRLTVL.